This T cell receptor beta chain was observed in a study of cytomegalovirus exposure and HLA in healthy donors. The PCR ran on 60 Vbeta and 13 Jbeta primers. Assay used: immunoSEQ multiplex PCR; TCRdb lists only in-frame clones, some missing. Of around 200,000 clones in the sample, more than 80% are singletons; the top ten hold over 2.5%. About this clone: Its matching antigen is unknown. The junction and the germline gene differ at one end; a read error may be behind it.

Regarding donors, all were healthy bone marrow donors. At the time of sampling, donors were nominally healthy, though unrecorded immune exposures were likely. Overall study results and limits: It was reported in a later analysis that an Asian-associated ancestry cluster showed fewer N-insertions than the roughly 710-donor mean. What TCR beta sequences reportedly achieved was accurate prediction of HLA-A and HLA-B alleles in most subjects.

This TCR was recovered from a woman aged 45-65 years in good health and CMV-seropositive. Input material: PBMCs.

Here the CDR3 DNA reads TGTGCCAGCACTCGGGGAGGGGACTACGAGCGGTACTTC. Residues: CASTRGGDYERYF. The rearrangement uses TRBV6-5 and TRBJ2-7; TRBD2 matches 7 bases. The CDR3 length is 13 residues. CDR1 MNHEY and CDR2 SVGAGI come from the germline V gene.